A selection of T cell receptor beta chains follows, all from one sample in a study of blood T cell repertoires in COVID-19. Data came from immunoSEQ multiplex PCR; TCRdb stores just in-frame clones and leaves some out. The data show approximately 190,000 clones, about 85% seen once. Sample: peripheral blood. Receptors were obtained from a man aged 60 to 69 with active or convalescent COVID-19. Both conserved end residues are part of each CDR3. The size field is filled for only some rows; it gives once, few, many or a size class.

>few|TRBJ1-2|TRBV9
CASSVSLGTGSSGGYTF
>-|TRBJ1-6|TRBV6-4
CASSSGQENSPLHF
>-|TRBJ1-4|TRBV4-2
CASSQGRTTNEKLFF
>-|TRBJ2-1|TRBV4-2
CASSLKREDRGLNEQFF
>-|TRBJ2-4|TRBV5-1
CASSPPSTGRAKNIQYF
>-|TRBJ1-2|TRBV6-2/TRBV6-3
CASSYRTGTSLQGYTF
>-|TRBJ1-2|TRBV6-6
CASSPRSGTGGFGYTF
>-|TRBJ2-3|TRBV30
CAWSVRDRGPSDTQYF
>once|TRBJ1-2|TRBV10-3
CAISESLYGYTF
>-|TRBJ1-2|TRBV6-1
CASSEASGYYGYTF
>-|TRBJ2-6|TRBV5-1
CASSRDGSSGANVLTF
>-|TRBJ2-3|TRBV6-5
CASSSGTSGAGTQYF
>-|TRBJ1-4|TRBV12-5
CASAPPGGYEKLFF
>-|TRBJ2-4|TRBV30
CAWGPNRVAKNIQYF
>-|TRBJ2-3|TRBV21-1
CASSIMGRYTDTQYF
>-|TRBJ1-2|TRBV12-3/TRBV12-4
CASSSGAGGYTF
>few|TRBJ1-2|TRBV27
CASSLTGGYGYTF
>once|TRBJ1-1|TRBV19
CASSIVDRDTEAFF
>once|TRBJ2-1|TRBV18
CASSPPDFSYNEQFF
>-|TRBJ1-1|TRBV6-5
CASSYGGDTEAFF
>-|TRBJ1-1|TRBV7-9
CASSPRPGSDTEAFF
>-|TRBJ2-2|TRBV4-2
CASSQDKLAPGTGELFF
>-|TRBJ2-7|TRBV14
CASSQETSGVVREQYF
>-|TRBJ1-2|TRBV4-1
CASSQGAGTGAYGYTF
>-|TRBJ1-2|TRBV6-6
CASSLGTAGGYTF
>once|TRBJ2-1|TRBV6-5
CASSYPEGANNEQFF
>-|TRBJ1-4|TRBV30
CAWNSGALTEKLFF
>-|TRBJ2-7|TRBV18
CASSQGRGDSYEQYF
>-|TRBJ1-5|TRBV24-1
CATSDSRQGAHQPQHF
>-|TRBJ1-1|TRBV30
CAWRWRERTEAFF
>-|TRBJ2-5|TRBV6-5
CASSYSDIQETQYF
>once|TRBJ2-7|TRBV7-9
CASSLQGPYEQYF
>-|TRBJ1-2|TRBV6-1
CASSEGTNYGYTF
>-|TRBJ2-5|TRBV29-1
CSVVRFGQDQIQETQYF
>-|TRBJ2-3|TRBV24-1
CATRPDSSDTQYF
>-|TRBJ1-2|TRBV29-1
CSVGTIGQGFNGYTF
>-|TRBJ1-2|TRBV7-9
CASSVPGVPGYGYTF
>-|TRBJ1-1|TRBV5-4
CASSLDRGAGTEAFF
>-|TRBJ1-1|TRBV7-9
CASSSGARNTEAFF
>once|TRBJ1-5|TRBV12-5
CASGLVGGQGYQPQHF
>once|TRBJ1-2|TRBV12-3/TRBV12-4
CASSSQGFYGYTF
>-|TRBJ2-5|TRBV2
CASSGLIREETQYF
>-|TRBJ2-3|TRBV27
CASSGAHTQYF
>-|TRBJ1-6|TRBV7-9
CASSSDRGNSPLHF
>-|TRBJ2-3|TRBV29-1
CSVGRRDTQYF
>once|TRBJ1-6|TRBV6-6
CASSYSGKTGPLHF
>-|TRBJ1-2|TRBV3-1/TRBV3-2
CASSQEGRRYGYTF